Below, 29 T cell receptor beta chains from the same sample are listed, as sequenced in a study of T cells in localized non-small cell lung cancer. Assay: immunoSEQ multiplex PCR; the TCRdb copy retains only in-frame clones and omits some. The repertoire holds approximately 30,000 clones, with around 93% as singletons. Here the sequenced sample was peripheral blood, taken before any cancer treatment. These receptor sequences come from an older female donor with stage I lung adenocarcinoma.

The chain couples TRBV28 to TRBJ2-4; D perhaps matches TRBD1 (5 bases). V was shortened by 5 bases and J by 5 bases, with 16 bases between the two germline ends. This CDR3 is 15 amino acids long. Per the germline V gene, CDR1 is MDHEN and CDR2 is SYDVKM. CDR3: CASSNEEGAQNIQYF. The CDR3 nucleotides are TGTGCCAGCAGTAACGAGGAAGGGGCGCAAAACATTCAGTACTTC.

The chain has TRBV6-6 and TRBJ2-7, with 10 bases fitting TRBD2. V shed 4 bases, J shed 2 bases, and the junction held 8 bases outside the gene matches. This CDR3 comprises 16 residues. Germline V gives CDR1 MNHNY, CDR2 SVGAGI (reference sequence). CDR3 residues: CASSFTPTSGTYEQYV. CDR3 coding DNA: TGTGCCAGCAGTTTCACCCCCACTAGCGGGACCTACGAGCAGTACGTC.

V usage is TRBV7-6 and J usage is TRBJ1-4, with unresolved D. Trimming cost V 4 bases and J 0 bases, with 6 bases left between them. This CDR3 region has 14 residues. Per the germline V gene, CDR1 is SGHVS and CDR2 is FNYEAQ. CDR3 DNA sequence: TGTGCCAGCAGCTCCCACCCAACTAATGAAAAACTGTTTTTT. Protein sequence: CASSSHPTNEKLFF. Based on the CDR3 plus reference TRBV7-6 and TRBJ1-4, the full variable domain is GAGVSQSPRYKVTKRGQDVALRCDPISGHVSLYWYRQALGQGPEFLTYFNYEAQQDKSGLPNDRFSAERPEGSISTLTIQRTEQRDSAMYRCASSSHPTNEKLFFGSGTQLSVL.

This chain connects TRBV6-5 to TRBJ2-4; D unresolved. V dropped 5 bases and J dropped 11 bases, with 19 bases sitting between them. This CDR3 has 14 residues. Germline V gene data show CDR1 as MNHEY and CDR2 as SVGAGI. Here the CDR3 reads CASSPLVRLDLQYF. The CDR3 region has the DNA TGTGCCAGCAGTCCCCTTGTGCGGCTTGACCTTCAGTACTTC.

This chain links TRBV7-9 with TRBJ2-5; 10 bases agree with TRBD1. V shed 3 bases and J 5 bases; nucleotides not matched to a gene: 3. CDR3 length: 14 residues. Germline CDR1 SEHNR, CDR2 FQNEAQ (reference sequence). The CDR3 region is CASSLRTGGETQYF. The CDR3 nucleotides read TGTGCCAGCAGCTTGAGGACAGGGGGGGAGACCCAGTACTTC.

The chain joins TRBV5-1 to TRBJ2-6; tentative D call: TRBD1 (6 bases). This CDR3 is built from 17 residues. V was clipped by 4 bases and J by 4 bases, with 18 bases between them. The germline V gene has CDR1 SGHRS and CDR2 YFSETQ. The CDR3 DNA is TGCGCCAGCAGCGCGAACAGGGCCGAACTAGGGGCCAACGTCCTGACTTTC. Translated: CASSANRAELGANVLTF.

The chain combines TRBV27 with TRBJ1-6, with no clear D. The germline CDR1 and CDR2 sequences are MNHEY and SMNVEV (reference sequence). CDR3 length equals 13 residues. V was clipped by 4 bases and J by 4 bases, with 5 bases between them. The CDR3 here is CASSSIYNSPLHF. In nucleotides, the CDR3 is TGTGCCAGCAGTTCCATTTATAATTCACCCCTCCACTTT.

The chain joins TRBV28 to TRBJ1-1; the match to TRBD1 covers 9 bases. Germline trimming cut 7 bases from V and 4 bases from J; bases unmatched to any gene: 7. The CDR3 is 14 residues long. Germline CDR1 is MDHEN and CDR2 is SYDVKM. CDR3 in DNA: TGTGCCAGCATGACAGGGGGACGGGGCACTGAAGCTTTCTTT. It codes for CASMTGGRGTEAFF.

The J gene is TRBJ2-7, the V gene TRBV19, with D unresolved. The ends were cut back, 5 bases at V and 4 bases at J, with 15 bases in the middle. CDR3 length equals 14 residues. Germline-derived CDR1 and CDR2 are LNHDA and SQIVND (reference sequence). The CDR3 is CASSVNPKLYEQYF. The CDR3 bases are TGTGCCAGTAGTGTCAATCCCAAGTTGTACGAGCAGTACTTC. Combining the CDR3 with reference TRBV19 and TRBJ2-7 gives the whole variable domain DGGITQSPKYLFRKEGQNVTLSCEQNLNHDAMYWYRQDPGQGLRLIYYSQIVNDFQKGDIAEGYSVSREKKESFPLTVTSAQKNPTAFYLCASSVNPKLYEQYFGPGTRLTVT.

The chain carries TRBV28 and TRBJ2-3; maybe TRBD1 (6 bases). V was trimmed by 5 bases and J by 1 base, leaving 13 bases between them. CDR1 MDHEN and CDR2 SYDVKM come from the germline V gene. The CDR3 consists of 15 residues. As DNA, the CDR3 is TGTGCCAGCAGTCCCCGGGACACCGGCACAGATACGCAGTATTTT. Translation: CASSPRDTGTDTQYF.

The chain has TRBV11-2 and TRBJ1-1; TRBD1 might be the D (6 bases). Germline V gives CDR1 SGHAT, CDR2 FQNNGV. There are 14 residues in the CDR3. V gave up 3 bases and J gave up 10 bases, with 18 bases separating them. CDR3 in DNA: TGTGCCAGCAGCTTTCAGTCGGGACAAAGACGAGCTTTCTTT. Amino acids: CASSFQSGQRRAFF.

The table lists this clone with a count of one. The V call is TRBV7-2, the J call TRBJ2-5; D unresolved. V dropped 4 bases and J dropped 5 bases, with 11 bases sitting between them. In germline, CDR1 is SGHTA, CDR2 FQGNSA. The CDR3 has 13 residues. CDR3 loop: CASSSQYGETQYF. For the CDR3, the DNA is TGTGCCAGCAGCTCACAGTACGGGGAGACCCAGTACTTC.

This clone was found once. The chain is built from TRBV7-9 and TRBJ1-1; D is uncertain. In germline, CDR1 is SEHNR, CDR2 FQNEAQ (reference sequence). With 1 base removed from V and 1 base from J, the gap between germline ends came to 7 bases. The CDR3 covers 14 residues. CDR3 coding DNA: TGTGCCAGCAGCTTAGAGATCCCGAACACTGAAGCTTTCTTT. Protein: CASSLEIPNTEAFF.

This chain joins TRBV9 and TRBJ1-2; 9 nucleotides match TRBD1. Germline V gives CDR1 SGDLS, CDR2 YYNGEE. V was clipped by 4 bases and J by 4 bases; unmatched bases: 8. CDR3 length: 15 residues. The CDR3 DNA reads as TGTGCCAGCAGCACGTTGACAGGGGGATTCTATGGCTACACCTTC. Amino acids: CASSTLTGGFYGYTF.

V gene TRBV6-9 combines with J gene TRBJ1-2; TRBD1 might be the D (5 bases). V lost 5 bases and J 5 bases, leaving 18 bases between the germline ends. CDR1 and CDR2 from the germline V gene are MNHGY and SVAAGI. The CDR3 is made up of 15 amino acids. CDR3 protein: CASSRQTQKGYGYTF. CDR3 coding DNA: TGTGCCAGCAGTCGACAGACTCAGAAAGGATATGGCTACACCTTC.

The chain uses TRBV5-4 and TRBJ1-1; D gene ambiguous. The CDR3 consists of 13 residues. CDR1 and CDR2 (germline): SGHNT, YYREEE (reference sequence). Trimming removed 4 bases from V and 6 bases from J, with 13 bases in between. The CDR3 bases are TGTGCCAGCAGCCAAGTCATGGACCCTGAAGCTTTCTTT. Protein product: CASSQVMDPEAFF. Supplemented by reference TRBV5-4 and TRBJ1-1, the full variable domain reads ETGVTQSPTHLIKTRGQQVTLRCSSQSGHNTVSWYQQALGQGPQFIFQYYREEENGRGNFPPRFSGLQFPNYSSELNVNALELDDSALYLCASSQVMDPEAFFGQGTRLTVV.

The chain recombines TRBV30 with TRBJ2-7; D may be TRBD1 (6 bases). The V and J ends lost 0 bases and 2 bases respectively, with 17 bases between them. CDR1 is GTSNPN and CDR2 is SVGIG in the germline V gene (reference sequence). The CDR3 covers 16 residues. The CDR3 loop is CAWSVPRQGFTYEQYF. The DNA of the CDR3 is TGTGCCTGGAGTGTACCGCGCCAGGGGTTTACCTACGAGCAGTACTTC.

The chain carries TRBV28 and TRBJ2-2; 7 bases map to TRBD1. Germline V gene sequence: CDR1 MDHEN, CDR2 SYDVKM. The CDR3 covers 16 residues. V shed 5 bases and J 0 bases; nucleotides not matched to a gene: 6. The CDR3 loop reads CASSQGTVTNTGELFF. The CDR3, as DNA: TGTGCCAGCAGTCAAGGGACAGTAACGAACACCGGGGAGCTGTTTTTT.

The genes are TRBV5-1 and TRBJ2-2, with D possibly being TRBD1 (6 bases). Trimming pared 1 base from V and 2 bases from J, leaving 12 bases between. CDR1 is SGHRS and CDR2 is YFSETQ in the germline V gene. CDR3 size: 16 residues. The CDR3, as DNA: TGCGCCAGCAGCTTGTCGACACAGGGAAACACCGGGGAGCTGTTTTTT. This sequence encodes CASSLSTQGNTGELFF.

This chain joins TRBV5-6 and TRBJ1-2, with 8 nucleotides matching TRBD1. This CDR3 contains 15 residues. The germline V gene encodes CDR1 SGHDT and CDR2 YYEEEE. The trim removed 5 bases at V and 4 bases at J, leaving 10 bases unmatched. In DNA form, the CDR3 reads TGTGCCAGCAGAAAACAGGGGGAAATCGGCTATGGCTACACCTTC. Protein sequence: CASRKQGEIGYGYTF.

J is TRBJ2-1 and V is TRBV11-3; D unclear. CDR3 length equals 14 residues. Per germline, CDR1 SGHNT and CDR2 YENEEA. Trimming stripped 0 bases from V and 7 bases from J, with 10 bases between. The CDR3 region is CASSLDGTMNEQFF. The CDR3 DNA follows: TGTGCCAGCAGCTTAGATGGTACAATGAATGAGCAGTTCTTC.

This clone has a handful of counts. The chain recombines TRBV20-1 with TRBJ1-1, with unresolved D. The CDR3 consists of 11 residues. Deletions cut 6 bases from V and 7 bases from J, with 12 bases between. Germline V gives CDR1 DFQATT, CDR2 SNEGSKA (reference sequence). The CDR3 sequence is CSAPDAVEAFF. For the CDR3, the DNA is TGCAGTGCACCTGATGCAGTTGAAGCTTTCTTT.

V is TRBV18 and J is TRBJ1-1; D is perhaps TRBD1 (5 bases). The CDR3 length is 15 residues. Germline-derived CDR1 and CDR2 are KGHSH and LQKENI. V lost 2 bases and J lost 2, with 12 bases in between. The DNA of the CDR3 is TGTGCCAGCTCACCAGCTAACAGGCCTAACACTGAAGCTTTCTTT. This encodes CASSPANRPNTEAFF.

This sequence joins TRBV15 and TRBJ2-7; 7 nucleotides align to TRBD2. The CDR3 contains 15 residues. The germline CDR1 and CDR2 sequences are LNHNV and YYDKDF (reference sequence). With 1 base clipped from V and 1 base from J, the junction kept 4 bases outside the gene matches. The DNA of the CDR3 is TGTGCCACCAGCAGAGTTAAGGGAGGGTCCTACGAGCAGTACTTC. Encoded protein: CATSRVKGGSYEQYF.

This clone was recorded only once. J is TRBJ2-5 and V is TRBV11-2; D remains unclear. Trimming removed 6 bases from V and 1 base from J, with 12 bases in between. The CDR3 spans 14 residues. Per the germline V gene, CDR1 is SGHAT and CDR2 is FQNNGV. The CDR3 DNA follows: TGTGCCAGCAGGCCCTCGAAGGGCCAAGAGACCCAGTACTTC. Amino acid sequence: CASRPSKGQETQYF.

The chain joins TRBV29-1 to TRBJ2-2, with D unresolved. This CDR3 region has 13 residues. Germline assignment: CDR1 SQVTM and CDR2 ANQGSEA. With 4 bases removed from V and 3 bases from J, the gap between germline ends came to 9 bases. DNA of the CDR3: TGCAGCGTTGTCAGGTTGGACACCGGGGAGCTGTTTTTT. Amino acid sequence: CSVVRLDTGELFF.

This clone was recorded a few times. The genes are TRBV10-3 and TRBJ2-7; D may be TRBD2 (6 bases). Germline loops: CDR1 ENHRY, CDR2 SYGVKD. The CDR3 extends over 16 amino acids. V was clipped by 3 bases and J by 2 bases, with 17 bases between them. The CDR3 loop reads CAISDSGRLGTYEQYV. CDR3 nucleotide sequence: TGTGCCATCAGTGATAGCGGCAGGCTTGGCACCTACGAGCAGTACGTC.

CDR3 in DNA: TGTGCCAGCAGCTCTTGGGACAGTCAGAACCTCTATGGCTACACCTTC. This encodes CASSSWDSQNLYGYTF. J is TRBJ1-2 and V is TRBV7-2, with TRBD1 matching 7 bases. Germline loops: CDR1 SGHTA, CDR2 FQGNSA. Trimming at V came to 4 bases and at J to 4 bases, leaving 12 bases not matched to a gene. The CDR3 is made up of 16 amino acids. Full variable domain (remainder filled in from reference TRBV7-2 and TRBJ1-2): GAGVSQSPSNKVTEKGKDVELRCDPISGHTALYWYRQSLGQGLEFLIYFQGNSAPDKSGLPSDRFSAERTGGSVSTLTIQRTQQEDSAVYLCASSSWDSQNLYGYTFGSGTRLTVV.

The V and J genes are TRBV7-2 and TRBJ2-1; the D is unclear. Trimming removed 5 bases at V and 4 bases at J, with 6 bases between. This CDR3 region has 12 residues. Germline V gene lookup returns CDR1 SGHTA and CDR2 FQGNSA. The CDR3 reads CASSPLYNEQFF. CDR3 DNA: TGTGCCAGCAGCCCATTATACAATGAGCAGTTCTTC. The complete variable domain, with remaining parts taken from reference TRBV7-2 and TRBJ2-1, reads GAGVSQSPSNKVTEKGKDVELRCDPISGHTALYWYRQSLGQGLEFLIYFQGNSAPDKSGLPSDRFSAERTGGSVSTLTIQRTQQEDSAVYLCASSPLYNEQFFGPGTRLTVL.